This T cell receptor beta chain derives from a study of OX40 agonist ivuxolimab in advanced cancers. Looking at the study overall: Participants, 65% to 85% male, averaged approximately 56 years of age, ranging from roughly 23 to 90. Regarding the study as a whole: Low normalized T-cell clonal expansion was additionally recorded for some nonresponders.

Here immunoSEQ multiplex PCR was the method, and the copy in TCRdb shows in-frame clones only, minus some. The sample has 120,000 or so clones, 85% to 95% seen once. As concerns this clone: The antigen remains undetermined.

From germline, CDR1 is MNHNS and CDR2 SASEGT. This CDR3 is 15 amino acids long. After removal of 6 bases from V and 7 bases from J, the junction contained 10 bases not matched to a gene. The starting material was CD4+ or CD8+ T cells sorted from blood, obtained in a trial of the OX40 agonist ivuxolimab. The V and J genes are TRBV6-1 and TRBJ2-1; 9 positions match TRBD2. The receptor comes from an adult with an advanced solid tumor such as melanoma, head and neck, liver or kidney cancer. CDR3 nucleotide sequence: TGTGCCAGCAGGGGGGAGCGGGAGGCCAGGAATGAGCAGTTCTTC. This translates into CASRGEREARNEQFF.